This record concerns one TCR beta chain sequence. Libraries were prepared by immunoSEQ multiplex PCR; TCRdb keeps only in-frame clonotypes and omits some of them. Among around 140,000 clones listed, roughly 80% were seen once. The V end lost 5 bases, the J end lost 2 bases, and 21 bases lay between the germline ends. This CDR3 contains 17 residues. The V gene's germline CDR1 is LNHDA and CDR2 SQIVND (reference sequence). The sample comes from a study of blood T cell repertoires in COVID-19. Looking at the study overall: COVID-19 samples, acute and convalescent, were from the United States, Italy and Spain. PBMCs, B-cell-depleted T cells, or T cells provided the cDNA or gDNA that made up the material.

The sequencing sample was made of peripheral blood. This TCR was recovered from a man in his sixties with acute or convalescent COVID-19. The chain uses TRBV19 and TRBJ1-2; TRBD1 might be the D (5 bases). Here the CDR3 DNA reads TGTGCCAGTAGTCCCAAGGAGGGGACCGCTATCAACTATGGCTACACCTTC. It specifies CASSPKEGTAINYGYTF. Combining the CDR3 with reference TRBV19 and TRBJ1-2 gives the whole variable domain DGGITQSPKYLFRKEGQNVTLSCEQNLNHDAMYWYRQDPGQGLRLIYYSQIVNDFQKGDIAEGYSVSREKKESFPLTVTSAQKNPTAFYLCASSPKEGTAINYGYTFGSGTRLTVV.